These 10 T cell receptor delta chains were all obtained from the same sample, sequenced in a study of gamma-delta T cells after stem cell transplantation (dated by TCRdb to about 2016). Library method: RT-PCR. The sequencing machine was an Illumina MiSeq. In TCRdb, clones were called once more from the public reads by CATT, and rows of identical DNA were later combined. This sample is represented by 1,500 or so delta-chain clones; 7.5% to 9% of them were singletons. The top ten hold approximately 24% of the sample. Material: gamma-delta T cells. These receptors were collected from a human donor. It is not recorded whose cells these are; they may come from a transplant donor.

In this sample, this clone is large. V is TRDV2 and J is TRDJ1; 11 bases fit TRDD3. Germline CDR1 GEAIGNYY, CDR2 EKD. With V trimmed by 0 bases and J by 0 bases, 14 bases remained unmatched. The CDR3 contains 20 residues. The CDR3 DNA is TGTGCCTGTGACACCGTCACTAGCGTGGGGGATACGCTTCACACCGATAAACTCATCTTT. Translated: CACDTVTSVGDTLHTDKLIF.

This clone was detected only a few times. CDR3 sequence: CACDTAGLGDTGVLYTDKLIF. The CDR3 region has the DNA TGTGCCTGTGACACCGCGGGGCTGGGGGATACGGGGGTTTTGTACACCGATAAACTCATCTTT. V gene TRDV2 combines with J gene TRDJ1, with 12 bases that match TRDD3. V lost 0 bases to trimming and J lost 0 bases; unmatched junction nucleotides: 16. Germline loops: CDR1 GEAIGNYY, CDR2 EKD. This CDR3 contains 21 residues.

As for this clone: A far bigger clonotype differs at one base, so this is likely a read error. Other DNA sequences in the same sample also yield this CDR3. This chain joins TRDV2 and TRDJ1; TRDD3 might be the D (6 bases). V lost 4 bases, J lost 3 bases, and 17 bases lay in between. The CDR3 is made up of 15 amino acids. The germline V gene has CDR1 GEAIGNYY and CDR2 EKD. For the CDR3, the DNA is TGTGCCTGTGAGGGATTGGGGGCTATCTCCGATAAACTCATCTTT. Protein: CACEGLGAISDKLIF.

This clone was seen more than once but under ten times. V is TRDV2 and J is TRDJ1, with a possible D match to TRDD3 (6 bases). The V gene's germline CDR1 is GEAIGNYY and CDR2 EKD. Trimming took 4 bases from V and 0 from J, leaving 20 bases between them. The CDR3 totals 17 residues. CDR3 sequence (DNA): TGTGCCTGTGATCCCATCACTGGGACAAGGTACACCGATAAACTCATCTTT. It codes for CACDPITGTRYTDKLIF.

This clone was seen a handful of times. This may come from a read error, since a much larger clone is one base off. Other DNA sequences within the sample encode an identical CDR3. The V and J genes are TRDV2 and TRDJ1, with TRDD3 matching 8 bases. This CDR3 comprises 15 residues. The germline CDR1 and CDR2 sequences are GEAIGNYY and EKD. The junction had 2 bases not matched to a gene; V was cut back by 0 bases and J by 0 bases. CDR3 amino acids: CACDTLGENTDKLIF. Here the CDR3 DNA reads TGTGCCTGTGACACCCTGGGGGAAAACACCGATAAACTCATCTTT.

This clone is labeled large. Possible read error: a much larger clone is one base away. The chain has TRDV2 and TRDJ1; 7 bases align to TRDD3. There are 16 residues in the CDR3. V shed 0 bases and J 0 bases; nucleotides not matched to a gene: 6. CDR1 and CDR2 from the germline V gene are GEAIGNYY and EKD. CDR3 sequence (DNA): TGTGCCTGTGACACCCTGGGGGCCTATAACACCGATAAACTCATCTTT. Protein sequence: CACDTLGAYNTDKLIF.

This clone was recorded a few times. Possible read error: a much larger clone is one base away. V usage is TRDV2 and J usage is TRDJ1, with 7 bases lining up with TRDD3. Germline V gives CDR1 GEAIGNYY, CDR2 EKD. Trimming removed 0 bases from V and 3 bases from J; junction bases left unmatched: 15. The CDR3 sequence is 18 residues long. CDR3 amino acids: CACDTVSLGNTGADKLIF. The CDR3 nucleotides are TGTGCCTGTGACACCGTATCACTGGGGAATACGGGGGCCGATAAACTCATCTTT.

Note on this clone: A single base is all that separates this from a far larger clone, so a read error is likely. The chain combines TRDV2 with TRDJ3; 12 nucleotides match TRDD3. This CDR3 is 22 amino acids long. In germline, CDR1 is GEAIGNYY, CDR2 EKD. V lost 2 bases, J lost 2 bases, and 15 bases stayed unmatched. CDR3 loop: CACDRVLGDTDKSPWDTRQMFF. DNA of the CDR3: TGTGCCTGTGACAGAGTACTGGGGGATACCGATAAAAGCCCCTGGGACACCCGACAGATGTTTTTC.

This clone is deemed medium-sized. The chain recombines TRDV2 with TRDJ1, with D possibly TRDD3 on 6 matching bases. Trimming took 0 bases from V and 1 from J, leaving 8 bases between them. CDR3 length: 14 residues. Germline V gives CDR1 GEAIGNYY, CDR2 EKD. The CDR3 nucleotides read TGTGCCTGTGACACCGTGGGGGGCACCGATAAACTCATCTTT. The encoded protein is CACDTVGGTDKLIF.

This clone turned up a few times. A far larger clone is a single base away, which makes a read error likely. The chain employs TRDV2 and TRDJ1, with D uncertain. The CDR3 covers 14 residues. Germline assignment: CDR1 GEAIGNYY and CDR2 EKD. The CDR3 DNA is TGTGCCTGTGACATGGTCGTCCGTACCGATAAACCCATCTTT. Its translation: CACDMVVRTDKPIF.